Below, 16 T cell receptor beta chains from the same sample are listed, as sequenced in a study of response to subunit inactivated influenza vaccine. TCRdb reprocessed the RT-PCR reads with MiXCR, giving one entry per CDR3 protein. Here the sample spans fewer than 350,000 distinct CDR3 sequences, 21% being singletons. The sample was PBMCs from blood, taken about 20 months after vaccination. The receptors here all came from a man in his fifties or sixties who received an inactivated influenza vaccine.

V is TRBV5-5 and J is TRBJ1-1; 9 bases map to TRBD1. This CDR3 has 14 residues. CDR1 is SGHKS and CDR2 is YYEKEE in the germline V gene (reference sequence). V gave up 0 bases and J gave up 5 bases; unmatched junction bases: 2. The CDR3 sequence: CASSLDRGRTEAFF. Here the CDR3 DNA reads TGTGCCAGCAGCTTGGACAGGGGGCGGACTGAAGCTTTCTTT.

The chain links TRBV12-3 or TRBV12-4 to TRBJ2-3; D perhaps matches TRBD2 (5 bases). Trimming shortened V by 7 bases and J by 6 bases, and 23 bases separated the two germline ends. This CDR3 region has 16 residues. The CDR3 protein is CASTSSGVKFRDTQYF. CDR3 bases: TGTGCCAGCACCTCCTCCGGGGTTAAGTTCAGGGATACGCAGTATTTT.

The table lists this clonotype with a few counts. The V call is TRBV19, the J call TRBJ1-1; weak D call: TRBD1 (6 bases). CDR3 size: 15 residues. V lost 8 bases to trimming and J lost 1 base, with 17 bases between them. Germline CDR1 LNHDA, CDR2 SQIVND (reference sequence). The CDR3: CASRDWGPRNTEAFF. The CDR3 region has the DNA TGTGCCAGTCGCGATTGGGGGCCCCGGAACACTGAAGCTTTCTTT. Based on the CDR3 plus reference TRBV19 and TRBJ1-1, the full variable domain is DGGITQSPKYLFRKEGQNVTLSCEQNLNHDAMYWYRQDPGQGLRLIYYSQIVNDFQKGDIAEGYSVSREKKESFPLTVTSAQKNPTAFYLCASRDWGPRNTEAFFGQGTRLTVV.

The chain joins TRBV6-1 to TRBJ2-1, with TRBD2 matching 9 bases. CDR3 length: 16 amino acids. V shed 6 bases and J 10 bases; nucleotides not matched to a gene: 16. Germline assignment: CDR1 MNHNS and CDR2 SASEGT. In nucleotides, the CDR3 is TGTGCCAGCAGACTCCTGCCTAGCGGGGCCTATGGCGAGCAGTTCTTC. It is translated as CASRLLPSGAYGEQFF.

This clonotype was seen a few times. The gene calls are TRBV7-3 and TRBJ2-1; D remains ambiguous. Trimming removed 2 bases from V and 0 bases from J, with 14 bases in between. CDR3 length equals 17 residues. Germline V gene sequence: CDR1 SGHTA, CDR2 FQGTGA. CDR3 protein: CASSLAGPLSSYNEQFF. CDR3 sequence (DNA): TGTGCCAGCAGCTTAGCCGGGCCCCTGAGCTCCTACAATGAGCAGTTCTTC.

J is TRBJ1-4 and V is TRBV20-1; unclear D gene. In germline, CDR1 is DFQATT, CDR2 SNEGSKA (reference sequence). The V gene lost 6 bases and the J gene lost 6 bases, with 11 bases spanning the gap. The CDR3 has 12 residues. The CDR3 nucleotides are TGCAGTGCCCCCGCGGGCCATGAAAAACTGTTTTTT. Translation gives CSAPAGHEKLFF.

This chain's CDR3 is CASSERQGGGTQYF. Written as DNA, the CDR3 is TGTGCCAGCAGTGAGCGCCAGGGCGGGGGGACCCAGTACTTC. The chain employs TRBV2 and TRBJ2-5, with 7 bases fitting TRBD2. The V segment lost 3 bases and the J segment 7 bases; nucleotides outside the gene matches: 8. The CDR3 extends over 14 amino acids. Germline-derived CDR1 and CDR2 are SNHLY and FYNNEI.

This clonotype has just a few counts. This chain uses TRBV19 with TRBJ1-1; D perhaps matches TRBD1 (5 bases). This CDR3 is 15 amino acids long. Germline CDR1 reads LNHDA; CDR2 reads SQIVND (reference sequence). The V end was cut by 3 bases, the J end by 0 bases, with 11 bases between. The CDR3 region has the DNA TGTGCCAGTAGTATTGGGAGACAGTTGAACACTGAAGCTTTCTTT. Translation gives CASSIGRQLNTEAFF.

V gene TRBV5-5 combines with J gene TRBJ2-3; no clear D gene. The V gene lost 0 bases and the J gene lost 2 bases, with 19 bases spanning the gap. This CDR3 is 18 amino acids long. The germline V gene encodes CDR1 SGHKS and CDR2 YYEKEE (reference sequence). Written as DNA, the CDR3 is TGTGCCAGCAGCTTGGCCCCGCCGGCACAAATTTCCACAGATACGCAGTATTTT. Translated, it gives CASSLAPPAQISTDTQYF.

This clonotype was detected only a few times. The chain couples TRBV5-1 to TRBJ2-2, with 8 bases fitting TRBD2. CDR1 and CDR2 from the germline V gene are SGHRS and YFSETQ. With V trimmed by 2 bases and J by 4 bases, 7 bases remained unmatched. CDR3 length equals 16 residues. CDR3 in DNA: TGCGCCAGCAGCTTCTCGGGAGGGTTGGTCACCGGGGAGCTGTTTTTT. This encodes CASSFSGGLVTGELFF.

This clonotype occurred a few times. This chain's CDR3 is CASSPRELFF. The CDR3 bases are TGTGCCAGCAGCCCCAGGGAACTGTTTTTT. J is TRBJ1-4 and V is TRBV9; TRBD1 might be the D (5 bases). Trimming removed 4 bases from V and 12 bases from J, with 7 bases in between. This CDR3 has 10 amino acids. The germline V gene encodes CDR1 SGDLS and CDR2 YYNGEE.

The rearrangement uses TRBV12-3 or TRBV12-4 and TRBJ2-1; no firm D call. Trimming shortened V by 5 bases and J by 6 bases, and 8 bases separated the two germline ends. The CDR3 contains 12 residues. The CDR3 nucleotides are TGTGCCAGCAGTACCCGGCCCAATGAGCAGTTCTTC. Translation: CASSTRPNEQFF.

This chain uses TRBV2 with TRBJ2-1; 8 bases line up with TRBD1. The V and J ends lost 9 bases and 8 bases, in that order; junction bases with no gene match: 6. Germline V gives CDR1 SNHLY, CDR2 FYNNEI. This CDR3 has 12 amino acids. CDR3 in DNA: TGTGCCAGAGGGGACAGGTTCTATGAGCAGTTCTTC. Translating it yields CARGDRFYEQFF. The whole variable domain, remainder taken from reference TRBV2 and TRBJ2-1, is EPEVTQTPSHQVTQMGQEVILRCVPISNHLYFYWYRQILGQKVEFLVSFYNNEISEKSEIFDDQFSVERPDGSNFTLKIRSTKLEDSAMYFCARGDRFYEQFFGPGTRLTVL.

Many counts were recorded for this clonotype. The V call is TRBV28, the J call TRBJ1-2, with a possible D match to TRBD1 (5 bases). The CDR3 contains 12 residues. V lost 0 bases to trimming and J lost 8 bases, with 7 bases between them. Germline-derived CDR1 and CDR2 are MDHEN and SYDVKM. The CDR3 DNA is TGTGCCAGCAGTTTATGGGGGGTAGGCTACACCTTC. Protein sequence: CASSLWGVGYTF.

This clonotype came up a few times. The chain links TRBV20-1 to TRBJ2-1, with D possibly matching TRBD2 (6 bases). V gave up 7 bases and J gave up 4 bases, with 11 bases separating them. Germline V gene sequence: CDR1 DFQATT, CDR2 SNEGSKA (reference sequence). CDR3 length equals 12 residues. The CDR3 sequence is CSVPSDYNEQFF. The CDR3 DNA sequence: TGCAGTGTGCCTAGCGATTACAATGAGCAGTTCTTC.

This clonotype was picked up many times. The rearrangement uses TRBV6-5 and TRBJ1-1; D is undetermined. This CDR3 spans 15 amino acids. Germline CDR1 reads MNHEY; CDR2 reads SVGAGI. Trimming cost V 2 bases and J 0 bases, with 10 bases left between them. CDR3: CASSYGVLMNTEAFF. The CDR3 DNA reads TGTGCCAGCAGTTACGGGGTTTTAATGAACACTGAAGCTTTCTTT.